These T cell receptor beta chains were read from a single sample in a study of T cells after yellow fever vaccination. One entry per CDR3 protein results from TCRdb running MiXCR on the 5' RACE reads. This repertoire shows about 12,000 distinct CDR3 sequences, about 5% found once; its top ten account for roughly 0.9%. The sequenced sample was PBMCs, either bulk or a sorted T-cell subset (CD4+, CD8+, memory, or dextramer-sorted; not recorded which), obtained on the day of the yellow fever booster vaccination. All receptors come from a man under 40 who received the YFV17D yellow fever vaccine. The CDR3 runs from the conserved cysteine through the conserved F or W. A D gene is named only where the DNA matches it firmly. For some rows the clone size is stated as once, few or many, or as a class when expanded; others skip it.

TRBV7-2	many	-	TRBJ2-5	TGTGCCAGCAGCCCCCGAAGCCTCTTCGGGGAGACCCAGTACTTC	CASSPRSLFGETQYF
TRBV4-3	medium-sized	-	TRBJ2-1	TGCGCCAGCAGCCAAGATGTCCCATCCCAGCAGTTCTTC	CASSQDVPSQQFF
TRBV20-1	many	TRBD2	TRBJ2-7	TGCAGTGCTACTAGCGGAAACTCCTACGAGCAGTACTTC	CSATSGNSYEQYF
TRBV7-5	-	-	TRBJ2-3	TGTAGCTCTGTGTCTCCCGGCAGCAGGTGCGCAGATACGCAGTATTTT	CSSVSPGSRCADTQYF
TRBV12-3/TRBV12-4	-	TRBD2	TRBJ2-7	TGTGCCAGCAGTTTAGGAAGAACGGGACTAGCGGGAGGGATCTCCTACGAGCAGTACTTC	CASSLGRTGLAGGISYEQYF
TRBV3-1	-	TRBD2	TRBJ2-7	TGTGCCTGCACCCAAGGCTTAGGACTAGCGTCGTCCTACGAGCAGTACTTC	CACTQGLGLASSYEQYF
TRBV3-1	many	-	TRBJ1-5	TGTGCCAGCAGCCGTGACAGTTTATATCAGCCCCAGCATTTT	CASSRDSLYQPQHF
TRBV5-1	medium-sized	TRBD2	TRBJ2-1	TGCGCCAGCGAACCGGGTTCGGCGGGAGCGTTTTTCGGTGAGCAGTTCTTC	CASEPGSAGAFFGEQFF
TRBV15	medium-sized	-	TRBJ2-1	TGTGCCACCAGCAGAAGACCCCTAGCGAGAGGGGACTACAATGAGCAGTTCTTC	CATSRRPLARGDYNEQFF
TRBV3-1	many	-	TRBJ2-2	TGTGCCAGCAGCCAAGGAGGGTGGGGCCAGCGCGGCACCGGGGAGCTGTTTTTT	CASSQGGWGQRGTGELFF
TRBV10-3	medium-sized	-	TRBJ2-5	TGTGCCATCAGTCCTTCCGGGACTCACAGCTACTTC	CAISPSGTHSYF